This record concerns one TCR beta chain sequence. TCRdb processed the 5' RACE reads anew with MiXCR; each CDR3 protein has one entry. The table has approximately 37,000 distinct CDR3 sequences, 15% to 20% seen once. Purified naive CD4+ T cells were depleted of CD25+ Tregs. The sequenced material came from naive CD4+ T cells sorted from a lymph node. Subset described: naive CD4+ T cells, CD4+CD45RA+CD25-. The TCR sequence derives from a female donor with breast cancer.

The CDR3 DNA sequence: TGTGCCATCAGTGAGAGGGGTGGCCAGCTGGAGCAGTTCTTC. This codes for CAISERGGQLEQFF. The rearrangement links TRBV10-3 to TRBJ2-1, with D perhaps matching TRBD1 (5 bases). Germline V gives CDR1 ENHRY, CDR2 SYGVKD. V was clipped by 2 bases and J by 10 bases, with 15 bases between them. The CDR3 covers 14 residues.